This TCR beta chain was identified in a study of T-cell memory formation after mild COVID-19. CDR1 is SGHRS, CDR2 YFSETQ, per germline. The CDR3 sequence is 15 residues long. In regard to this clonotype: Its specificity is not known. Relative to the germline gene, one junction end is altered; a read error may explain this.

UMIs and sample barcodes were carried by the TCR alpha and TCR beta cDNA libraries that 5'RACE produced using constant-segment primers. TCRdb ran MiXCR on the 5' RACE reads and lists one entry per CDR3 protein. The sample records roughly 510,000 distinct CDR3 sequences, approximately 15% being singletons. The study, taken as a whole, reports: Among clones contracting day 15 to 85, CD4/CD8 was balanced, whereas later expanders leaned CD4+. CD4+ contracting clones lay mainly in CM and EM, CD8+ ones in EMRA.

The V and J genes are TRBV5-1 and TRBJ2-3; TRBD2 matches at 11 bases. This sequence was found in an adult woman who had mild COVID-19 (a few samples of this study predate the infection). Cell type and time point are not known. Sequenced material: PBMCs or a T cell subset sorted from them (not recorded which). DNA of the CDR3: TGCACCTCAAAAGGGACTAGCGGTTCGGGAGATATGCAGTATTTT. Translated: CTSKGTSGSGDMQYF. The full variable domain, rest sourced from reference TRBV5-1 and TRBJ2-3, is KAGVTQTPRYLIKTRGQQVTLSCSPISGHRSVSWYQQTPGQGLQFLFEYFSETQRNKGNFPGRFSGRQFSNSRSEMNVSTLELGDSALYLCTSKGTSGSGDMQYFGPGTRLTVL.